The 2 T cell receptor beta chains given below trace back to one sample, sequenced in a study of long-term antiretroviral therapy in people with HIV. The libraries were made with immunoSEQ v3.0 at survey level. The method was immunoSEQ multiplex PCR; TCRdb's version includes in-frame clones alone and lacks a portion of them. The sample has over 25,000 clones, more than 65% seen once. The sequencing here drew on unsorted PBMCs, taken 1.1 years before starting antiretroviral therapy. These receptors were obtained from a woman younger than 45 with HIV.

The gene calls are TRBV9 and TRBJ1-3, with unresolved D. CDR1 SGDLS and CDR2 YYNGEE come from the germline V gene. The CDR3 totals 14 residues. V was pared by 2 bases and J by 0 bases, with 6 bases between. CDR3 protein: CASSVGSSGNTIYF. In nucleotides, the CDR3 is TGTGCCAGCAGCGTTGGGAGCTCTGGAAACACCATATATTTT.

The V call is TRBV2, the J call TRBJ1-6; 11 bases are a match to TRBD1. V shed 5 bases and J 4 bases; nucleotides not matched to a gene: 7. The germline gives CDR1 SNHLY, CDR2 FYNNEI. CDR3 length: 17 amino acids. The CDR3 bases are TGTGCCAGCAGTAACCCCGGGACAGGGGGTTATAATTCACCCCTCCACTTT. Translating it yields CASSNPGTGGYNSPLHF.